The clone carrying this T cell receptor beta chain showed up many times. Its antigen is undetermined. Germline V gene sequence: CDR1 MNHNY, CDR2 SVGAGI (reference sequence). CDR3 length: 18 residues. The V gene end was trimmed by 0 bases and the J gene end by 7 bases; junction bases not matched to a gene: 15. The authors sorted naive CD8 T cells as CD8+CD4-CCR7+CD45RA+. The sample belongs to a study of molecular identifiers for immune sequencing clone quantification. Listed TCR primers and previously described methods were used for bulk TCR libraries. TCRdb passed the PCR reads through MiXCR, listing each CDR3 protein once. The data hold about 40,000 distinct CDR3 sequences, with about a quarter observed a single time. Whole-study results and caveats: Clones carrying above 20 RNA copies accounted for over 98% of effector molecules, under 1% in naive cells.

This chain joins TRBV6-6 and TRBJ2-3, with 8 bases lining up with TRBD2. This TCR derives from a human donor in good health. Some libraries in this study had Jurkat cell RNA spiked in. The sequencing input was naive CD8+ T cells from blood, with Jurkat cell RNA spiked in. Subset meaning: FACS-sorted CD8+CD4-CCR7+CD45RA+ naive T cells. The CDR3 spells CASSYSLAGGPARNTQYF. The CDR3 DNA reads as TGTGCCAGCAGTTACTCCTTGGCGGGGGGACCCGCGAGGAATACGCAGTATTTT.